Included here is one T cell receptor beta chain sequence, with context. What it binds is unknown. The entry originates in a study of OX40 agonist ivuxolimab in advanced cancers. Study in general: Patients treated during dose escalation were battling hepatocellular carcinoma, melanoma, renal cell or head and neck cancer. Findings and caveats of the study: Expanded peripheral T-cell antigen specificity went undetermined. In the 0.1 to 3.0 mg/kg range, CD4+ and CD8+ blood T cells had expanded clonally by week 6. Mean expanded clone counts were higher in CD8+ than CD4+ T cells.

Only in-frame clones appear in the TCRdb table, and some are missing; sequencing was by immunoSEQ multiplex PCR. The table records 65,000 to 85,000 clones, 84% of them present only once. The CDR3 contains 15 residues. The germline CDR1 and CDR2 sequences are SGDLS and YYNGEE. V lost 2 bases and J lost 0; bases outside the gene matches: 4. This sequence was found in an adult with an advanced solid tumor such as melanoma, head and neck, liver or kidney cancer. The chain recombines TRBV9 with TRBJ2-7, with 8 positions matching TRBD1. The source was CD4+ or CD8+ T cells sorted from blood, collected in a trial of the OX40 agonist ivuxolimab. CDR3 in DNA: TGTGCCAGCAGCGTTAGGGACAGGACCTCCTACGAGCAGTACTTC. This codes for CASSVRDRTSYEQYF.